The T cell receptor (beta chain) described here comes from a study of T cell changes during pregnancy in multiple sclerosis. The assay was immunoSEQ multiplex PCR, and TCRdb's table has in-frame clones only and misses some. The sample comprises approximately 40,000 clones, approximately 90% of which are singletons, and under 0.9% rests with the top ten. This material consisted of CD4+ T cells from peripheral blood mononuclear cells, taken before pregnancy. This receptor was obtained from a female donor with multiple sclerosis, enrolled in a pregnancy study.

CDR3 region: CASSKSRDNEQFF. The CDR3 DNA reads TGTGCCAGCAGTAAAAGCAGGGACAATGAGCAGTTCTTC. The chain is built from TRBV6-1 and TRBJ2-1, with D perhaps matching TRBD1 (5 bases). CDR3 length equals 13 residues. CDR1 is MNHNS and CDR2 is SASEGT in the germline V gene. Trimming removed 5 bases at V and 5 bases at J, with 10 bases between.